In its sample, the clone carrying this TCR beta chain was seen once. The CDR3 runs to 16 residues. In germline, CDR1 is SGDLS, CDR2 YYNGEE. V lost 0 bases and J lost 0; bases outside the gene matches: 1. The record originates from a study of blood T cell repertoires in COVID-19. Study background: Collection of acute and convalescent COVID-19 samples took place in the United States, Italy and Spain. In each case, the material was cDNA or gDNA derived from T cells, B-cell-depleted T cells, or PBMCs.

In the study's own analysis: From reference gene primer amplification, estimates of nucleated cell counts were derived. Method: immunoSEQ multiplex PCR; TCRdb's copy keeps in-frame clones and lacks some. V, J and clone size are those of that table, while D and trimming were read from the DNA. The table includes about 83,000 clones, 86% detected once. The TCR comes from a man aged 50-60 years with active COVID-19. The material sequenced was peripheral blood. This sequence joins TRBV9 and TRBJ2-2; 8 nucleotides match TRBD2. CDR3 protein: CASSVEAGANTGELFF. In DNA form, the CDR3 reads TGTGCCAGCAGCGTAGAAGCGGGAGCGAACACCGGGGAGCTGTTTTTT.